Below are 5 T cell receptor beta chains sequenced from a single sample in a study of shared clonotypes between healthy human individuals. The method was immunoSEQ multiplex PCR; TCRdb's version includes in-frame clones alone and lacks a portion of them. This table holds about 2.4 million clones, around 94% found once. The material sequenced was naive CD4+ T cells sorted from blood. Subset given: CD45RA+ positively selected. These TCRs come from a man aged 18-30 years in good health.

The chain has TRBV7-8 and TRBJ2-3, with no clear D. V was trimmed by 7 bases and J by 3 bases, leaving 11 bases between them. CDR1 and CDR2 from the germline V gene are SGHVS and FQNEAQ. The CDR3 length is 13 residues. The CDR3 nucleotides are TGTGCCAGCATCCCGATTATAACAGATACGCAGTATTTT. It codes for CASIPIITDTQYF.

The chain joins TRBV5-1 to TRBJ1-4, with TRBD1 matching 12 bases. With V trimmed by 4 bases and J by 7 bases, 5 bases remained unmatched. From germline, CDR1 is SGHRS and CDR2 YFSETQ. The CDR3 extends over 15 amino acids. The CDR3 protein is CASSGTGQGAEKLFF. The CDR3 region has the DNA TGCGCCAGCAGCGGCACGGGACAGGGGGCTGAAAAACTGTTTTTT.

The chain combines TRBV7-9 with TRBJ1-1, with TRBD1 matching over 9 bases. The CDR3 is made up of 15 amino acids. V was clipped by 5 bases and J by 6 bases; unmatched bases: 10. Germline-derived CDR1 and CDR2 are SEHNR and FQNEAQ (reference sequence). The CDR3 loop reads CASSNAQTGGAEAFF. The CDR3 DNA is TGTGCCAGCAGCAACGCTCAGACAGGGGGAGCTGAAGCTTTCTTT.

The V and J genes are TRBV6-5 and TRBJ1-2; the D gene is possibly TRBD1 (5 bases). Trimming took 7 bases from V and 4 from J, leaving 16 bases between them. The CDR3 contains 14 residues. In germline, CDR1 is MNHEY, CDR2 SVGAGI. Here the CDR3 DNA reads TGTGCCAGCACCCTATTGGGGCCGGGCTATGGCTACACCTTC. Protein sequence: CASTLLGPGYGYTF.

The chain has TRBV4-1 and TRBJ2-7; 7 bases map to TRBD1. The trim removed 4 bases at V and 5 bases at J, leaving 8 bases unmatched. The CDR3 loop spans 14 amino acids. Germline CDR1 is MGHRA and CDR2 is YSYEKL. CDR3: CASSRTGFRDEQYF. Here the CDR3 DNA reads TGCGCCAGCAGCCGGACAGGATTCAGGGACGAGCAGTACTTC.